This TCR beta chain was found in a study of blood T cell repertoires in COVID-19 (dated by TCRdb to the early 2020s). Broadly, across the study: Collaborator samples came from the United States, Italy and Spain and covered acute and convalescent phases of COVID-19. The material from the prospective study consisted of cDNA or gDNA derived from T cells, B-cell-depleted T cells, or PBMCs. Deeply sampled blood TCRbeta repertoires from subjects exposed to, actively infected with, or recovered from COVID-19 were included in the dataset. The repertoires were released in a freely available public database meant as a resource for research on the immune response to SARS-CoV-2. The samples were drawn from two sources: the first 160 participants of the ongoing ImmuneRACE study, and 1,000 to 1,500 subjects contributed by 6 global collaborators. The sample metadata nearly always contained a de-identified subject ID, COVID-19 status, age in years and sex. HLA class I and class II types, where available, came from metadata supplied by the sample provider rather than from assay-based typing.

This clone was detected a few times. Which antigen it targets is not known. No base qualities exist here, and no much larger clone lies one base off it. Summary of the overall study and its limitations: The amount of clinical and demographic metadata varied by source and participant and was provided uncurated.

TCRbeta CDR3 regions were amplified from genomic DNA by means of the immunoSEQ Assay, a bias-controlled multiplex PCR. The paper's data handling went like this. The number of nucleated cells in each sample was estimated by amplification of reference gene primers within the assay. Sequence reads were collapsed and filtered to measure the absolute abundance of every unique TCRbeta CDR3 rearrangement. Productive Simpson clonality was computed per sample as the square root of Simpson's diversity index over productive rearrangements. Not all clones reach the TCRdb copy of this immuneACCESS table, which keeps in-frame sequences only. Checked studies attribute under half of the gap to unresolved V genes and leave the rest unexplained. V and J calls and clone size come straight from that table; D and trimming were deduced from the DNA. Counted in this sample were about 160,000 clones; around 85% of them appeared once. The ten largest clones capture approximately 6.9% of the sample.

From the germline V gene, CDR1 is SGHTA and CDR2 is FQGNSA. Spanning cysteine to phenylalanine, the CDR3 consists of 14 amino acids. The entry retains the CDR3 DNA only, 42 bases that are in frame from base 1. V is clipped by 0 bases and J by 1 base, and the sequence between their germline boundaries is 4 bases long. One collaborating source in Seattle enrolled patients during active infection and followed them longitudinally through the course of disease. The collaborating institutions used their own protocols to collect whole blood in K2EDTA tubes. For TCRbeta analysis, collaborators shipped samples as frozen whole blood, isolated PBMCs, or DNA extracted from either of those sample types.

The receptor comes from a man older than 75 with COVID-19, enrolled during active disease. What was sequenced was peripheral blood. Here the chain combines TRBV7-2 and TRBJ1-5; the D gene is unclear. CDR3 sequence: CASSLALSNQPQHF. The nucleotide sequence reads as follows: TGTGCCAGCAGCTTAGCGCTAAGCAATCAGCCCCAGCATTTT. With all but the CDR3 taken from the reference TRBV7-2 and TRBJ1-5 genes, the full variable domain is: GAGVSQSPSNKVTEKGKDVELRCDPISGHTALYWYRQSLGQGLEFLIYFQGNSAPDKSGLPSDRFSAERTGGSVSTLTIQRTQQEDSAVYLCASSLALSNQPQHFGDGTRLSIL.